This passage covers 6 T cell receptor beta chains from one sample sequenced in a study of shared clonotypes between healthy human individuals. Measured with immunoSEQ multiplex PCR; TCRdb has only the in-frame clones, and not every one. The sample contains millions of clones, about 92% of which appear only once. Sequences were obtained from naive CD4+ T cells sorted from blood. Subset indicated: CD45RA+ positively selected. The source of these receptors is a man aged 18-30 years in good health.

The V and J genes are TRBV7-2 and TRBJ1-2; D perhaps matches TRBD1 (5 bases). Germline CDR1 SGHTA, CDR2 FQGNSA. This CDR3 has 13 residues. Trimming stripped 8 bases from V and 5 bases from J, with 15 bases between. CDR3 nucleotide sequence: TGTGCCAGCCGCCTATCCGGGGGGTATGGCTACACCTTC. It translates to CASRLSGGYGYTF.

The rearrangement uses TRBV2 and TRBJ1-3; D not resolved. CDR1 is SNHLY, CDR2 FYNNEI, per germline. The V and J ends lost 5 bases and 2 bases respectively, with 10 bases between them. The CDR3 has 14 residues. The CDR3 here is CASSPETTGNTIYF. As DNA, the CDR3 is TGTGCCAGCAGTCCAGAAACCACTGGAAACACCATATATTTT. Variable domain in full (rest from reference TRBV2 and TRBJ1-3): EPEVTQTPSHQVTQMGQEVILRCVPISNHLYFYWYRQILGQKVEFLVSFYNNEISEKSEIFDDQFSVERPDGSNFTLKIRSTKLEDSAMYFCASSPETTGNTIYFGEGSWLTVV.

The chain carries TRBV5-6 and TRBJ1-2, with D unclear. CDR3 length: 12 residues. Trimming left V 4 bases short and J 2 bases short, with 6 bases between. Germline values: CDR1 SGHDT, CDR2 YYEEEE. CDR3 protein: CASSVTNYGYTF. CDR3 bases: TGTGCCAGCAGCGTAACAAACTATGGCTACACCTTC.

This chain links TRBV18 with TRBJ1-2; possibly TRBD1 for D (6 bases). CDR3 length: 17 residues. Germline lookup yields CDR1 KGHSH and CDR2 LQKENI. V was cut by 2 bases and J by 4 bases, with 20 bases left in between. The CDR3 nucleotides are TGTGCCAGCTCACCAGGTGGGCAGGGGTTCGTCTCCTATGGCTACACCTTC. As protein: CASSPGGQGFVSYGYTF.

The sample holds one count of this clone. The rearrangement uses TRBV5-4 and TRBJ2-5; D is possibly TRBD1 (6 bases). Looked up from germline, CDR1 is SGHNT and CDR2 is YYREEE (reference sequence). The CDR3 runs 16 residues. V lost 0 bases and J 0 bases, leaving 12 bases between the germline ends. The CDR3 reads CASSLGGRTDQETQYF. The CDR3 bases are TGTGCCAGCAGCTTGGGGGGGCGTACAGACCAAGAGACCCAGTACTTC.

The chain employs TRBV7-6 and TRBJ2-7, with 7 positions matching TRBD2. The V gene end was trimmed by 2 bases and the J gene end by 2 bases; junction bases not matched to a gene: 9. The CDR3 spans 16 residues. The germline V gene has CDR1 SGHVS and CDR2 FNYEAQ. The CDR3 sequence: CASSLSWASGTYEQYF. The CDR3 DNA sequence: TGTGCCAGCAGCTTATCTTGGGCTAGCGGAACCTACGAGCAGTACTTC.